These 9 T cell receptor beta chains came from one sample sequenced in a study of shared clonotypes between healthy human individuals. CD8 cells classed as naive were CD45RO-negative and positively selected for CCR7, excluding terminally differentiated effector memory CD45RA+ cells. Profiling relied on immunoSEQ multiplex PCR, and the TCRdb table lists in-frame clones only, not all of them. The sample yields about 2.1 million clones, approximately 94% seen once. Specimen: naive CD8+ T cells from PBMCs. The receptors stem from a man younger than 35 in good health. Some clones in this sample may be carry-over from other donors' samples.

Comments on this clone: The same CDR3 also results from other DNA sequences found in this sample. The V and J genes are TRBV7-2 and TRBJ1-5, with no clear D. Germline V gene data show CDR1 as SGHTA and CDR2 as FQGNSA. The ends were cut back, 0 bases at V and 0 bases at J, with 6 bases in the middle. The CDR3 contains 15 residues. The CDR3, as DNA: TGTGCCAGCAGCTTAGCCCGATATAGCAATCAGCCCCAGCATTTT. Translated: CASSLARYSNQPQHF. Supplemented by reference TRBV7-2 and TRBJ1-5, the full variable domain reads GAGVSQSPSNKVTEKGKDVELRCDPISGHTALYWYRQSLGQGLEFLIYFQGNSAPDKSGLPSDRFSAERTGGSVSTLTIQRTQQEDSAVYLCASSLARYSNQPQHFGDGTRLSIL.

The rearrangement joins TRBV5-1 to TRBJ2-3; tentatively, D is TRBD2 (6 bases). CDR1 is SGHRS, CDR2 YFSETQ, per germline. V lost 4 bases to trimming and J lost 6 bases, with 21 bases between them. This CDR3 is built from 16 residues. The DNA of the CDR3 is TGCGCCAGCAGCCCATGGGACTCTCCGGGTTCGGATACGCAGTATTTT. Its translation is CASSPWDSPGSDTQYF.

The chain recombines TRBV7-8 with TRBJ2-7; 9 bases match TRBD1. V was clipped by 4 bases and J by 0 bases; unmatched bases: 4. This CDR3 contains 15 residues. Germline V lookup: CDR1 SGHVS, CDR2 FQNEAQ. CDR3: CASSSRDRDSYEQYF. CDR3 nucleotides: TGTGCCAGCAGCTCGAGGGACAGGGACTCCTACGAGCAGTACTTC.

V and J are TRBV19 and TRBJ2-1; 9 bases line up with TRBD2. Per the germline V gene, CDR1 is LNHDA and CDR2 is SQIVND (reference sequence). V trimming: 3 bases; J trimming: 8 bases; junction bases outside the gene matches: 14. The CDR3 loop spans 17 amino acids. CDR3 region: CASSIPPGREGRDEQFF. In DNA form, the CDR3 reads TGTGCCAGTAGTATTCCCCCTGGGCGGGAGGGCAGGGATGAGCAGTTCTTC.

The genes are TRBV27 and TRBJ2-3; tentative D call: TRBD2 (6 bases). CDR3 size: 14 residues. V lost 2 bases and J 6 bases, leaving 12 bases between the germline ends. Germline CDR1 MNHEY, CDR2 SMNVEV (reference sequence). The CDR3 nucleotides read TGTGCCAGCAGTTTAAGACTAGAGGGGGATACGCAGTATTTT. Amino acid sequence: CASSLRLEGDTQYF.

This chain joins TRBV27 and TRBJ2-1, with 8 nucleotides matching TRBD1. Germline lookup yields CDR1 MNHEY and CDR2 SMNVEV (reference sequence). V was pared by 5 bases and J by 6 bases, with 9 bases of the junction left unmatched. The length of the CDR3 is 15 residues. The CDR3 region is CASSGDRRYTNEQFF. The DNA for the CDR3 is TGTGCCAGCAGTGGGGACAGGAGATATACCAATGAGCAGTTCTTC.

A word on this clone: The same CDR3 arises from other DNA sequences in this sample as well. The genes are TRBV7-9 and TRBJ2-1; no clear D gene. The CDR3 covers 13 residues. V dropped 1 base and J dropped 5 bases, with 6 bases sitting between them. CDR1 and CDR2 from the germline V gene are SEHNR and FQNEAQ (reference sequence). DNA for the CDR3: TGTGCCAGCAGCTTAGGACTGCACAATGAGCAGTTCTTC. Amino acid sequence: CASSLGLHNEQFF.

This chain links TRBV2 with TRBJ2-7, with TRBD1 matching over 9 bases. This CDR3 contains 15 residues. Germline lookup yields CDR1 SNHLY and CDR2 FYNNEI. With 6 bases clipped from V and 2 bases from J, the junction kept 8 bases outside the gene matches. The CDR3 sequence is CASRGRDRVAYEQYF. The CDR3 region has the DNA TGTGCCAGCAGGGGGAGGGACAGGGTCGCCTACGAGCAGTACTTC.

Regarding this clone: The same CDR3 can be traced to other DNA sequences in this sample. The chain links TRBV27 to TRBJ1-3; D is ambiguous. This CDR3 is built from 11 residues. Germline lookup yields CDR1 MNHEY and CDR2 SMNVEV (reference sequence). V gave up 4 bases and J gave up 8 bases, with 6 bases separating them. In DNA form, the CDR3 reads TGTGCCAGCAGTTCTGGTGACACCATATATTTT. Translated: CASSSGDTIYF.